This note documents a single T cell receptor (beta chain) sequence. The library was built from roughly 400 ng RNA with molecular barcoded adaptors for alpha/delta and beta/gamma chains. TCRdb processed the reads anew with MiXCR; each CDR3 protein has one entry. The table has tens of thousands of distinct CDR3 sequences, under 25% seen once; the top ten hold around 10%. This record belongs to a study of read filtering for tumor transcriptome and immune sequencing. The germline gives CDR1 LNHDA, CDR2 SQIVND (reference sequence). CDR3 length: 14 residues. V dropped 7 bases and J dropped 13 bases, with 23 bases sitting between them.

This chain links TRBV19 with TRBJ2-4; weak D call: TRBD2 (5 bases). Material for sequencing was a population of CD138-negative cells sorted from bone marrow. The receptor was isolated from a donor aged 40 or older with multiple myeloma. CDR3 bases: TGTGCCAGTACCTCACAGTATTCTAGCTCCTCCCAGTACTTC. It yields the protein CASTSQYSSSSQYF.